One and the same sample provided the 21 T cell receptor beta chains below, sequenced in a study of T-cell reconstitution after alpha-beta-depleted transplantation in children. A TCRbeta library incorporating unique molecular identifiers was prepared. TCRdb redid the calling of the PCR reads with MiXCR, one entry per CDR3 protein. The data hold a few hundred thousand distinct CDR3 sequences, with approximately 11% observed a single time. The specimen comprised PBMCs from the stem cell graft donor, sampled from the stem cell graft. These receptors were obtained from a human donor who donated a stem cell graft to a child with acute myeloid leukemia.

Only a few counts were recorded for this clonotype. The chain recombines TRBV10-3 with TRBJ2-6, with 8 bases aligning to TRBD2. V lost 6 bases and J lost 0; bases outside the gene matches: 10. The CDR3 spans 18 residues. Per the germline V gene, CDR1 is ENHRY and CDR2 is SYGVKD. The CDR3 loop is CAIRGGLGVSSGANVLTF. For the CDR3, the DNA is TGTGCCATCAGGGGGGGACTAGGAGTCAGCTCTGGGGCCAACGTCCTGACTTTC.

This chain joins TRBV7-6 and TRBJ2-2; TRBD1 matches at 9 bases. The V gene end was trimmed by 0 bases and the J gene end by 6 bases; junction bases not matched to a gene: 5. The CDR3 is 16 amino acids. The germline V gene encodes CDR1 SGHVS and CDR2 FNYEAQ. The CDR3 protein is CASSLAGQGRSGELFF. The CDR3 DNA reads TGTGCCAGCAGCTTAGCGGGACAGGGACGCTCCGGGGAGCTGTTTTTT.

This clonotype was observed a handful of times. The chain couples TRBV7-2 to TRBJ1-1; D is unclear. V dropped 1 base and J dropped 10 bases, with 10 bases sitting between them. Germline V CDR1 and CDR2: SGHTA, FQGNSA. This CDR3 is 12 amino acids long. CDR3 sequence: CASSLGSRRAFF. The DNA for the CDR3 is TGTGCCAGCAGCTTAGGGTCCAGGAGAGCTTTCTTT.

V and J are TRBV7-9 and TRBJ1-1; no firm D call. The germline V gene encodes CDR1 SEHNR and CDR2 FQNEAQ (reference sequence). The CDR3 is made up of 12 amino acids. The V end was cut by 5 bases, the J end by 7 bases, with 11 bases between. DNA for the CDR3: TGTGCCAGCAGCCCTCTTCCGCTTGAAGCTTTCTTT. Translated: CASSPLPLEAFF.

The gene calls are TRBV20-1 and TRBJ1-1; possible D gene TRBD1, 6 bases. From germline, CDR1 is DFQATT and CDR2 SNEGSKA (reference sequence). The CDR3 contains 13 residues. V was cut by 6 bases and J by 0 bases, with 11 bases left in between. Here the CDR3 reads CSAPDRMNTEAFF. CDR3 coding DNA: TGCAGTGCGCCGGACAGAATGAACACTGAAGCTTTCTTT.

The sample holds many counts of this clonotype. The chain combines TRBV5-1 with TRBJ2-1; 7 nucleotides line up with TRBD2. The CDR3 sequence is 14 residues long. Trimming cost V 0 bases and J 8 bases; bases outside gene matches: 5. Germline CDR1 reads SGHRS; CDR2 reads YFSETQ. CDR3 region: CASSLETSSDEQFF. CDR3 coding DNA: TGCGCCAGCAGCTTGGAGACTAGCTCCGATGAGCAGTTCTTC. The complete variable domain, with remaining parts taken from reference TRBV5-1 and TRBJ2-1, reads KAGVTQTPRYLIKTRGQQVTLSCSPISGHRSVSWYQQTPGQGLQFLFEYFSETQRNKGNFPGRFSGRQFSNSRSEMNVSTLELGDSALYLCASSLETSSDEQFFGPGTRLTVL.

The V call is TRBV27, the J call TRBJ2-2; 10 bases are shared with TRBD2. V lost 7 bases and J lost 9; bases outside the gene matches: 8. This CDR3 contains 14 residues. CDR1 and CDR2 (germline): MNHEY, SMNVEV (reference sequence). The CDR3 loop reads CASTGASGSWELFF. CDR3 coding DNA: TGTGCCAGCACCGGGGCTAGCGGGAGTTGGGAGCTGTTTTTT.

This clonotype was counted a few times. The chain carries TRBV20-1 and TRBJ1-2; TRBD1 might be the D (5 bases). Per the germline V gene, CDR1 is DFQATT and CDR2 is SNEGSKA (reference sequence). The CDR3 runs 13 residues. Trimming left V 0 bases short and J 6 bases short, with 11 bases between. CDR3 loop: CSARDAGADGYTF. CDR3 DNA: TGCAGTGCTAGAGATGCCGGGGCAGATGGCTACACCTTC.

This clonotype showed up many times. A junction end diverges from the germline sequence, so it may reflect a read error. The J gene is TRBJ2-1, the V gene TRBV12-3 or TRBV12-4; the match to TRBD2 covers 7 bases. The CDR3 covers 16 residues. CDR3 in amino acids: CATSLMGGRSYNEQFF. The DNA for the CDR3 is TGTGCCACCAGTTTAATGGGGGGGAGGTCCTACAATGAGCAGTTCTTC.

This clonotype occurred a few times. The genes are TRBV12-3 or TRBV12-4 and TRBJ1-6, with D possibly being TRBD1 (6 bases). The V and J ends lost 2 bases and 15 bases respectively, with 17 bases between them. The CDR3 spans 14 residues. The CDR3 DNA reads as TGTGCCAGCAGTTTAACAGGGTTGCAGCGGGACCTCCACTTT. Residues: CASSLTGLQRDLHF.

This chain links TRBV11-1 with TRBJ2-2; tentatively, D is TRBD1 or TRBD2 (6 bases each). Germline V gives CDR1 SGHAT, CDR2 FQDESV (reference sequence). Trimming left V 5 bases short and J 1 base short, with 29 bases between. The CDR3 totals 21 residues. For the CDR3, the DNA is TGTGCCAGCAGCACCCTCGTCGGGGGCGTAAGGTCAAGGAGGAACACCGGGGAGCTGTTTTTT. Translation gives CASSTLVGGVRSRRNTGELFF.

This chain uses TRBV5-6 with TRBJ1-4; possibly TRBD1 for D (6 bases). The CDR3 loop spans 14 amino acids. From germline, CDR1 is SGHDT and CDR2 YYEEEE. Trimming cost V 3 bases and J 5 bases, with 11 bases left between them. The CDR3 DNA reads TGTGCCAGCAGCTCCCGGGGGCTGAATGAAAAACTGTTTTTT. Its translation: CASSSRGLNEKLFF.

The sample holds one count of this clonotype. J is TRBJ2-6 and V is TRBV3-1; D is ambiguous. This CDR3 region has 16 residues. Germline CDR1 LGHDT, CDR2 YNNKEL (reference sequence). Trimming pared 0 bases from V and 2 bases from J, leaving 8 bases between. The CDR3 protein is CASSQDTRAGANVLTF. The CDR3 bases are TGTGCCAGCAGCCAAGATACCCGGGCTGGGGCCAACGTCCTGACTTTC.

This clonotype was detected many times. A junction end diverges from the germline sequence, so it may reflect a read error. The chain couples TRBV7-7 to TRBJ2-1; D is perhaps TRBD1 (6 bases). The CDR3 loop spans 14 amino acids. The germline V gene has CDR1 SSHAT and CDR2 FNYEAQ (reference sequence). The CDR3 here is CASSLGQSYNEQFF. CDR3 DNA sequence: TGTGCTAGCAGCTTAGGACAGTCCTACAATGAGCAGTTCTTC.

Remarks on this clonotype: One junction end does not reproduce the germline sequence, and a read error may be involved. The CDR3 loop is CASSLTGTGGWDTQYF. CDR3 coding DNA: TGTGCTAGCAGCTTAACCGGGACAGGGGGCTGGGATACGCAGTATTTT. The chain joins TRBV7-7 to TRBJ2-3; TRBD1 matches 12 bases. The CDR3 is 16 residues long. Germline V gene data show CDR1 as SSHAT and CDR2 as FNYEAQ (reference sequence).

The rearrangement joins TRBV25-1 to TRBJ2-7; D remains unclear. This CDR3 region has 12 residues. The ends were cut back, 3 bases at V and 4 bases at J, with 7 bases in the middle. Germline assignment: CDR1 MGHDK and CDR2 SYGVNS. CDR3 in DNA: TGTGCCAGCAGTGACCGCCAATACGAGCAGTACTTC. Translating gives CASSDRQYEQYF.

As regards this clonotype: This could be a read error, since a much larger clone is one nucleotide away. V usage is TRBV7-3 and J usage is TRBJ2-7; 9 nucleotides line up with TRBD2. V was clipped by 6 bases and J by 7 bases; unmatched bases: 13. This CDR3 is 15 amino acids long. The germline V gene encodes CDR1 SGHTA and CDR2 FQGTGA. Here the CDR3 DNA reads TGTGCCAGCAGTCCCGCGGGGGGGACCTACAATGAGCAGTACTTC. This codes for CASSPAGGTYNEQYF.

For the CDR3, the DNA is TGCGCCAGCAGCTCCGGGAATCCTTCCTCCACAGATACGCAGTATTTT. Translated: CASSSGNPSSTDTQYF. The chain joins TRBV5-1 to TRBJ2-3; a possible D gene is TRBD2 (5 bases). Per germline, CDR1 SGHRS and CDR2 YFSETQ. This CDR3 is 16 amino acids long. V shed 3 bases and J shed 2 bases, with 16 bases lying between them.

There are many counts of this clonotype. The genes are TRBV15 and TRBJ2-5; either TRBD1 or TRBD2 may supply D (5 bases each). The CDR3 contains 15 residues. CDR1 is LNHNV, CDR2 YYDKDF, per germline (reference sequence). Trimming stripped 5 bases from V and 2 bases from J, with 15 bases between. The CDR3 nucleotides read TGTGCCACCAGCTCTGGGGGACCTTCTCAAGAGACCCAGTACTTC. Amino acid sequence: CATSSGGPSQETQYF.

The genes are TRBV12-3 or TRBV12-4 and TRBJ2-4, with D perhaps being TRBD1 or TRBD2 (6 bases each). Trimming removed 4 bases from V and 14 bases from J, with 15 bases in between. The CDR3 has 12 residues. CDR3 DNA sequence: TGTGCCAGCAGTTCGACCAGGGGAGGAAAGTACTTC. This gives the protein CASSSTRGGKYF.

There are many counts of this clonotype. This chain links TRBV27 with TRBJ2-6, with TRBD2 as a possible D gene (6 bases). V lost 5 bases and J lost 2, with 10 bases in between. Germline V lookup: CDR1 MNHEY, CDR2 SMNVEV (reference sequence). This CDR3 is built from 15 residues. The CDR3 loop reads CASSPWRAGANVLTF. CDR3 DNA: TGTGCCAGCAGTCCCTGGAGGGCTGGGGCCAACGTCCTGACTTTC. Complete variable domain (other parts from reference TRBV27 and TRBJ2-6): EAQVTQNPRYLITVTGKKLTVTCSQNMNHEYMSWYRQDPGLGLRQIYYSMNVEVTDKGDVPEGYKVSRKEKRNFPLILESPSPNQTSLYFCASSPWRAGANVLTFGAGSRLTVL.